These 22 T cell receptor beta chains originate from one sample sequenced in a study of human versus mouse CDR3 diversity and MHC coevolution. The repertoire was sequenced with immunoSEQ multiplex PCR; TCRdb's copy has only in-frame clones and lacks some. There are 50,000 to 70,000 clones in the sample; just under 95% occur only once, and approximately 20% lies in the top ten. Sample: naive CD4+ T cells from blood. Subset specified: CD45RO-negative CD62L-positive naive CD4 T cells. All receptors derive from a person aged 55 to 70 in good health.

The chain employs TRBV6-6 and TRBJ1-2; D ambiguous. Germline values: CDR1 MNHNY, CDR2 SVGAGI (reference sequence). The CDR3 covers 12 residues. The V end lost 6 bases, the J end lost 5 bases, and 10 bases lay between the germline ends. CDR3: CASSPREYGYTF. The CDR3 DNA reads as TGTGCCAGCAGCCCCCGAGAGTATGGCTACACCTTC.

The chain carries TRBV15 and TRBJ2-3, with D perhaps matching TRBD1 (6 bases). V was cut by 1 base and J by 1 base, with 15 bases left in between. CDR1 LNHNV and CDR2 YYDKDF come from the germline V gene (reference sequence). This CDR3 has 17 residues. DNA of the CDR3: TGTGCCACCAGCAGAGTGGGGGCTAGGGCGGGCACAGATACGCAGTATTTT. Protein: CATSRVGARAGTDTQYF.

The J gene is TRBJ2-2, the V gene TRBV6-5; 10 nucleotides match TRBD2. This CDR3 has 16 amino acids. Germline-derived CDR1 and CDR2 are MNHEY and SVGAGI. The V gene end was trimmed by 2 bases and the J gene end by 5 bases; junction bases not matched to a gene: 5. CDR3 residues: CASSYENSGRTGELFF. CDR3 coding DNA: TGTGCCAGCAGTTACGAGAATAGCGGGAGGACCGGGGAGCTGTTTTTT.

The CDR3: CASSLTGVNTGELFF. The CDR3 nucleotides read TGTGCCAGCAGCCTGACAGGAGTGAACACCGGGGAGCTGTTTTTT. This rearrangement joins TRBV7-3 to TRBJ2-2; D possibly corresponds to TRBD1 (6 bases). Germline CDR1 is SGHTA and CDR2 is FQGTGA. V dropped 5 bases and J dropped 1 base, with 11 bases sitting between them. This CDR3 has 15 residues. The whole variable domain, remainder taken from reference TRBV7-3 and TRBJ2-2, is GAGVSQTPSNKVTEKGKYVELRCDPISGHTALYWYRQSLGQGPEFLIYFQGTGAADDSGLPNDRFFAVRPEGSVSTLKIQRTERGDSAVYLCASSLTGVNTGELFFGEGSRLTVL.

The chain employs TRBV18 and TRBJ2-7; 9 bases agree with TRBD2. With V trimmed by 2 bases and J by 3 bases, 8 bases remained unmatched. The V gene's germline CDR1 is KGHSH and CDR2 LQKENI. This CDR3 is 16 amino acids long. The CDR3 coding sequence is TGTGCCAGCTCACCAAAGACTAGCGGTGGGGACTACGAGCAGTACTTC. Its protein is CASSPKTSGGDYEQYF.

The chain uses TRBV7-9 and TRBJ1-2; D not certain. V shed 4 bases and J shed 5 bases, with 11 bases lying between them. This CDR3 region has 13 residues. The germline V gene encodes CDR1 SEHNR and CDR2 FQNEAQ (reference sequence). DNA for the CDR3: TGTGCCAGCAGCTCGACGGTGGAGTATGGCTACACCTTC. Residues: CASSSTVEYGYTF. Variable domain in full (rest from reference TRBV7-9 and TRBJ1-2): DTGVSQNPRHKITKRGQNVTFRCDPISEHNRLYWYRQTLGQGPEFLTYFQNEAQLEKSRLLSDRFSAERPKGSFSTLEIQRTEQGDSAMYLCASSSTVEYGYTFGSGTRLTVV.

This sequence joins TRBV5-8 and TRBJ2-1; weak D call: TRBD1 (6 bases). Trimming took 7 bases from V and 3 from J, leaving 17 bases between them. The CDR3 loop spans 15 amino acids. CDR1 SGHTS and CDR2 YDEGEE come from the germline V gene. CDR3 nucleotides: TGTGCCAGCGGCTCCGGGACATCTATCTACAATGAGCAGTTCTTC. Translation gives CASGSGTSIYNEQFF.

CDR3 coding DNA: TGTGCCAGCAGAGGGACTAGCGTCTCCTACAATGAGCAGTTCTTC. It specifies CASRGTSVSYNEQFF. V gene TRBV2 combines with J gene TRBJ2-1; 10 nucleotides line up with TRBD2. The CDR3 has 15 amino acids. J lost 0 bases, V lost 6 bases, and 2 bases had no gene match. Germline CDR1 and CDR2: SNHLY and FYNNEI.

The gene calls are TRBV29-1 and TRBJ2-3, with D possibly TRBD1 on 5 matching bases. Germline V gene lookup returns CDR1 SQVTM and CDR2 ANQGSEA. Trimming left V 5 bases short and J 6 bases short, with 9 bases between. The CDR3 spans 11 residues. CDR3 nucleotide sequence: TGCAGCGTTAGACCAGGGGATACGCAGTATTTT. Its protein product is CSVRPGDTQYF.

The chain combines TRBV10-3 with TRBJ2-5; 9 bases align to TRBD1. The V and J ends lost 3 bases and 5 bases, in that order; junction bases with no gene match: 4. The CDR3 is made up of 14 amino acids. The V gene's germline CDR1 is ENHRY and CDR2 SYGVKD. The CDR3 reads CAISEQGAVETQYF. CDR3 DNA: TGTGCCATCAGTGAACAGGGGGCGGTGGAGACCCAGTACTTC.

The V gene is TRBV12-5, the J gene TRBJ2-7; possibly TRBD1 for D (7 bases). The CDR3 runs to 16 residues. Germline-derived CDR1 and CDR2 are LGHNT and FRNRAP. Between the trimmed V and J ends, which lost 0 bases and 0 bases, there was a span of 12 bases. CDR3: CASGLVGGGGSYEQYF. DNA for the CDR3: TGTGCTAGTGGTTTGGTAGGAGGGGGCGGCTCCTACGAGCAGTACTTC.

The chain carries TRBV5-1 and TRBJ1-4; D is unclear. Trimming removed 4 bases from V and 1 base from J, with 2 bases in between. The germline CDR1 and CDR2 sequences are SGHRS and YFSETQ. CDR3 size: 12 residues. The CDR3 DNA follows: TGCGCCAGCAGCCAAACTAATGAAAAACTGTTTTTT. Translation: CASSQTNEKLFF.

The chain uses TRBV5-4 and TRBJ2-2, with D possibly matching TRBD1 (6 bases). The germline V gene has CDR1 SGHNT and CDR2 YYREEE (reference sequence). CDR3 length: 14 amino acids. Trimming pared 4 bases from V and 3 bases from J, leaving 10 bases between. The CDR3 region has the DNA TGTGCCAGCAGCCCCCGGACAGACACCGGGGAGCTGTTTTTT. Translating gives CASSPRTDTGELFF.

This rearrangement joins TRBV27 to TRBJ2-3; D is undetermined. Trimming removed 4 bases from V and 5 bases from J, with 16 bases in between. Germline V CDR1 and CDR2: MNHEY, SMNVEV (reference sequence). The CDR3 contains 15 residues. Here the CDR3 reads CASSSPERRRDTQYF. The CDR3 DNA sequence: TGTGCCAGCAGTTCCCCAGAGAGGAGAAGAGATACGCAGTATTTT.

This chain links TRBV11-2 with TRBJ2-1, with TRBD2 identical over 10 bases. The CDR3 totals 17 residues. CDR1 is SGHAT, CDR2 FQNNGV, per germline. Unmatched junction bases numbered 7, after V lost 5 bases and J lost 0 bases. CDR3 residues: CASSATLAGGSYNEQFF. In DNA form, the CDR3 reads TGTGCCAGCAGCGCAACATTAGCGGGAGGCTCCTACAATGAGCAGTTCTTC. The entire variable domain, with the rest obtained from reference TRBV11-2 and TRBJ2-1, is as follows: EAGVAQSPRYKIIEKRQSVAFWCNPISGHATLYWYQQILGQGPKLLIQFQNNGVVDDSQLPKDRFSAERLKGVDSTLKIQPAKLEDSAVYLCASSATLAGGSYNEQFFGPGTRLTVL.

This rearrangement joins TRBV30 to TRBJ2-1; a possible D gene is TRBD2 (6 bases). The length of the CDR3 is 14 residues. V dropped 2 bases and J dropped 1 base, with 9 bases sitting between them. From germline, CDR1 is GTSNPN and CDR2 SVGIG (reference sequence). CDR3 sequence: CAWSYGTSYNEQFF. The CDR3 coding sequence is TGTGCCTGGAGTTACGGGACTTCCTACAATGAGCAGTTCTTC.

The chain couples TRBV6-6 to TRBJ2-7, with D maybe TRBD2 (5 bases). The V gene's germline CDR1 is MNHNY and CDR2 SVGAGI (reference sequence). The CDR3 is 13 amino acids. Trimming pared 2 bases from V and 4 bases from J, leaving 9 bases between. In DNA form, the CDR3 reads TGTGCCAGCAGTTACGGACTCCTTTACGAGCAGTACTTC. Encoded protein: CASSYGLLYEQYF.

As DNA, the CDR3 is TGTGCCAGCAGTGACTGGGCCTCCTACGAGCAGTACTTC. This translates into CASSDWASYEQYF. The chain employs TRBV6-1 and TRBJ2-7; D not resolved. Germline CDR1 reads MNHNS; CDR2 reads SASEGT. The CDR3 spans 13 residues. Deletions cut 3 bases from V and 0 bases from J, with 6 bases between.

J is TRBJ2-7 and V is TRBV9; weak D call: TRBD2 (6 bases). The germline CDR1 and CDR2 sequences are SGDLS and YYNGEE. The CDR3 contains 16 residues. V was cut by 0 bases and J by 2 bases, with 15 bases left in between. This CDR3 reads CASSVGPSGEPYEQYF. The CDR3 nucleotides read TGTGCCAGCAGCGTAGGCCCCTCGGGGGAACCCTACGAGCAGTACTTC.

V usage is TRBV4-1 and J usage is TRBJ1-5; D uncertain. The V end lost 4 bases, the J end lost 1 base, and 14 bases lay between the germline ends. Per the germline V gene, CDR1 is MGHRA and CDR2 is YSYEKL. This CDR3 region has 16 residues. CDR3 protein: CASSLTPGQSNQPQHF. CDR3 nucleotide sequence: TGCGCCAGCAGCCTCACCCCTGGGCAGAGCAATCAGCCCCAGCATTTT.

The genes are TRBV9 and TRBJ2-1; 10 nucleotides line up with TRBD1. CDR3 length: 15 amino acids. The germline gives CDR1 SGDLS, CDR2 YYNGEE. V lost 1 base, J lost 7 bases, and 5 bases stayed unmatched. For the CDR3, the DNA is TGTGCCAGCAGCGTAAGACAGGGGGCAGGAAATGAGCAGTTCTTC. Residues: CASSVRQGAGNEQFF.

The chain couples TRBV19 to TRBJ2-3; D may be TRBD2 (6 bases). This CDR3 comprises 15 residues. V dropped 3 bases and J dropped 5 bases, with 15 bases sitting between them. Germline CDR1 is LNHDA and CDR2 is SQIVND (reference sequence). CDR3 amino acids: CASSIVAGLGDTQYF. The CDR3 DNA follows: TGTGCCAGTAGTATCGTGGCGGGATTAGGAGATACGCAGTATTTT.